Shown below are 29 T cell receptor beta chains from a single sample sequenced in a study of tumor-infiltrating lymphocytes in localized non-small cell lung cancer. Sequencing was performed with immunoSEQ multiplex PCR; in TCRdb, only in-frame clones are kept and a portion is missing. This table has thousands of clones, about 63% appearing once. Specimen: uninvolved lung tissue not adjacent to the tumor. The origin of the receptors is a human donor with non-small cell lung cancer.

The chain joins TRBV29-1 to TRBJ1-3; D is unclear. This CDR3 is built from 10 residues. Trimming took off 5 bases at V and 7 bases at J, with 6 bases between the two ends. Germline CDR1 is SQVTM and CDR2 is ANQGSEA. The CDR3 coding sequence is TGCAGCGTTTGGGAGAACACCATATATTTT. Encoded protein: CSVWENTIYF.

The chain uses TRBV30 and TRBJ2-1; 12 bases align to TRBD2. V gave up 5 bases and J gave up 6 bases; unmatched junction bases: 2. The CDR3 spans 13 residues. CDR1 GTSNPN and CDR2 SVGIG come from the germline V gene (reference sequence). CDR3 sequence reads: CAWSGLAGNEQFF. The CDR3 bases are TGTGCCTGGTCGGGACTAGCGGGCAATGAGCAGTTCTTC.

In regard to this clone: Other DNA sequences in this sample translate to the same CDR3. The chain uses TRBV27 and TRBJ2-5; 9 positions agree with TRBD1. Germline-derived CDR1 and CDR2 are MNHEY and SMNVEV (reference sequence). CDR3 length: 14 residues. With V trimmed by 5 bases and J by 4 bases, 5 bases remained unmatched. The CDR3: CASSLRDRVETQYF. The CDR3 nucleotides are TGTGCCAGCAGTCTGAGGGACAGGGTAGAGACCCAGTACTTC.

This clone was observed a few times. The chain's CDR3 is CASSSIPTSGISYEQYF. CDR3 DNA: TGTGCCAGCAGCTCAATACCGACTAGCGGGATCTCCTACGAGCAGTACTTC. The chain joins TRBV11-2 to TRBJ2-7, with 11 bases fitting TRBD2. This CDR3 region has 17 residues. Trimming at V came to 4 bases and at J to 0 bases, leaving 8 bases not matched to a gene. Germline lookup yields CDR1 SGHAT and CDR2 FQNNGV. Based on the CDR3 plus reference TRBV11-2 and TRBJ2-7, the full variable domain is EAGVAQSPRYKIIEKRQSVAFWCNPISGHATLYWYQQILGQGPKLLIQFQNNGVVDDSQLPKDRFSAERLKGVDSTLKIQPAKLEDSAVYLCASSSIPTSGISYEQYFGPGTRLTVT.

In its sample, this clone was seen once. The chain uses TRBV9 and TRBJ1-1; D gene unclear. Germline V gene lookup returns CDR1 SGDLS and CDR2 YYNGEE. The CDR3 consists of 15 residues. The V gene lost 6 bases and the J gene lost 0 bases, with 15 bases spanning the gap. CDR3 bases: TGTGCCAGCAATCCGGGCGGGCGGATGAACACTGAAGCTTTCTTT. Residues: CASNPGGRMNTEAFF.

This CDR3 reads CASSQGGIRDEQYF. CDR3 DNA sequence: TGTGCCAGCAGCCAAGGGGGTATACGGGACGAGCAGTACTTC. The V and J genes are TRBV4-2 and TRBJ2-7, with no clear D. Germline V CDR1 and CDR2: LGHNA, YNFKEQ. V lost 1 base and J lost 5, with 12 bases in between. CDR3 length: 14 amino acids.

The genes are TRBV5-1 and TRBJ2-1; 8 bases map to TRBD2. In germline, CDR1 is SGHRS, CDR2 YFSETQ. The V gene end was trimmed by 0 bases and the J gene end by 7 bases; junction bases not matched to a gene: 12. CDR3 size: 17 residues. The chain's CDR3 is CASSLAGVAGGVNEQFF. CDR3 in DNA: TGCGCCAGCAGCTTGGCGGGGGTTGCGGGAGGTGTGAATGAGCAGTTCTTC. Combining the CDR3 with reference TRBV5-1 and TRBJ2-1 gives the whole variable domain KAGVTQTPRYLIKTRGQQVTLSCSPISGHRSVSWYQQTPGQGLQFLFEYFSETQRNKGNFPGRFSGRQFSNSRSEMNVSTLELGDSALYLCASSLAGVAGGVNEQFFGPGTRLTVL.

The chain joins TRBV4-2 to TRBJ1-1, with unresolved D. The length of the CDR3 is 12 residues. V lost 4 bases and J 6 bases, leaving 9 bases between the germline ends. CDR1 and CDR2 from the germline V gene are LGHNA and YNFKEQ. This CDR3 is CASSLDSAEAFF. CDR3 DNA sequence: TGTGCCAGCAGCCTTGACTCCGCTGAAGCTTTCTTT.

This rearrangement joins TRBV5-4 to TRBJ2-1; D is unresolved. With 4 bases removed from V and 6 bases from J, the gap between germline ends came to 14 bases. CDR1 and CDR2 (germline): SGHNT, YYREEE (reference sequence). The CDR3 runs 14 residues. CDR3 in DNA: TGTGCCAGCAGCCTGGCCAGCCCTGGCAATGAGCAGTTCTTC. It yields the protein CASSLASPGNEQFF. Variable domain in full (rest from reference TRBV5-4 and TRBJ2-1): ETGVTQSPTHLIKTRGQQVTLRCSSQSGHNTVSWYQQALGQGPQFIFQYYREEENGRGNFPPRFSGLQFPNYSSELNVNALELDDSALYLCASSLASPGNEQFFGPGTRLTVL.

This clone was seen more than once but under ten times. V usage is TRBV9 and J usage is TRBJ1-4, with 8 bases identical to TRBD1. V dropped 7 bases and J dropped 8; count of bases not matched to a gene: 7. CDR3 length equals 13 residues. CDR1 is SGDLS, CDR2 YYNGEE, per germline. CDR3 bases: TGTGCCAGCGGGCAGGGGGCAGGAGAAAAACTGTTTTTT. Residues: CASGQGAGEKLFF. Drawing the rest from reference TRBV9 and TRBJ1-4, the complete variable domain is DSGVTQTPKHLITATGQRVTLRCSPRSGDLSVYWYQQSLDQGLQFLIQYYNGEERAKGNILERFSAQQFPDLHSELNLSSLELGDSALYFCASGQGAGEKLFFGSGTQLSVL.

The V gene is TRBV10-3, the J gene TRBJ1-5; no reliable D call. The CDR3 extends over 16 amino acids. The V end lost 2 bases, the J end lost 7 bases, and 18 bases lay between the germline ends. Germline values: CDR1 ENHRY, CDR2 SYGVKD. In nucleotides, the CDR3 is TGTGCCATCAGTGAGGGCGGACCCACGGAGGGCCAGCCCCAGCATTTT. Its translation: CAISEGGPTEGQPQHF.

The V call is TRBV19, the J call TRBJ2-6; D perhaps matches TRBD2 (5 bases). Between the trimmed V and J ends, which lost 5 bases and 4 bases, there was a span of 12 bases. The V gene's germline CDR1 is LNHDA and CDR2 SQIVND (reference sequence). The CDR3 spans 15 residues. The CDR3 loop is CASSATGSGANVLTF. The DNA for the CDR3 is TGTGCCAGTAGTGCTACGGGGTCCGGGGCCAACGTCCTGACTTTC.

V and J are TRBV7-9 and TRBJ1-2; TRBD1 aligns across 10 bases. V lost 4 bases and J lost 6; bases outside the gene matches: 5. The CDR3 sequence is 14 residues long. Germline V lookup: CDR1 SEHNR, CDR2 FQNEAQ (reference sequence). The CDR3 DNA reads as TGTGCCAGCAGCTCCCCGGGACAGGGGAATGGCTACACCTTC. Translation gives CASSSPGQGNGYTF. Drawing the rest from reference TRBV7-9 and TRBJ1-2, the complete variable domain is DTGVSQNPRHKITKRGQNVTFRCDPISEHNRLYWYRQTLGQGPEFLTYFQNEAQLEKSRLLSDRFSAERPKGSFSTLEIQRTEQGDSAMYLCASSSPGQGNGYTFGSGTRLTVV.

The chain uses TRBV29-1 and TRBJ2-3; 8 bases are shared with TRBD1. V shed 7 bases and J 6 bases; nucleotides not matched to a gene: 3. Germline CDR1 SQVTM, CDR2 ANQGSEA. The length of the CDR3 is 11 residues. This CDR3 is CSAGQGDTQYF. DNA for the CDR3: TGCAGCGCCGGACAGGGTGATACGCAGTATTTT.

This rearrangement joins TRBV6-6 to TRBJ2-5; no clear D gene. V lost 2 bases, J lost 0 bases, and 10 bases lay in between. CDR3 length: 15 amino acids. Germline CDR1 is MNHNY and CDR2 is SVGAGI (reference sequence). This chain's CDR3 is CASSYPPFYQETQYF. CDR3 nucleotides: TGTGCCAGCAGTTACCCTCCGTTTTACCAAGAGACCCAGTACTTC.

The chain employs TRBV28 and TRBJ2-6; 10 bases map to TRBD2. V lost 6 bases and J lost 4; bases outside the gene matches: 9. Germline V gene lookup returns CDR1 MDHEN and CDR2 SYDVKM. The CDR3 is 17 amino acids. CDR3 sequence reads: CASRPLAGFSGANVLTF. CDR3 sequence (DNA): TGTGCCAGCAGGCCACTAGCGGGGTTTTCGGGGGCCAACGTCCTGACTTTC.

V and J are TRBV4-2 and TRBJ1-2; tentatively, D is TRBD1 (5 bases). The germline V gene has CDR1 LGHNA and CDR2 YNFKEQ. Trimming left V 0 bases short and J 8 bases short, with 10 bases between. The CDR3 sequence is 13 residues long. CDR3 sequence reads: CASSQDQGRGYTF. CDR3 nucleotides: TGTGCCAGCAGCCAAGATCAGGGTAGGGGCTACACCTTC.

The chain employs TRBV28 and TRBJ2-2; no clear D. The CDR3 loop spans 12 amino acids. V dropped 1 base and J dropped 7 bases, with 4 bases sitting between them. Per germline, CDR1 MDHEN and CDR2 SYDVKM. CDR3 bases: TGTGCCAGCAGTTTATACGGCGGGGAGCTGTTTTTT. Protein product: CASSLYGGELFF.

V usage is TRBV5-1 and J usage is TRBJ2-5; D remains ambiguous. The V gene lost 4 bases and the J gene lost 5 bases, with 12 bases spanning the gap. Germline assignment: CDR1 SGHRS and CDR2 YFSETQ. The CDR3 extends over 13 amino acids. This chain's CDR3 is CASSPYRVETQYF. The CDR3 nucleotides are TGCGCCAGCAGCCCCTACCGGGTGGAGACCCAGTACTTC.

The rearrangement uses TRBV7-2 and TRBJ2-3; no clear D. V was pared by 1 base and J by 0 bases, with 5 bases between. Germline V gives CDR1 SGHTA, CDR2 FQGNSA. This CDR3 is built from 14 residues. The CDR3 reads CASSLVVSTDTQYF. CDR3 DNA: TGTGCCAGCAGCTTAGTAGTGAGCACAGATACGCAGTATTTT.

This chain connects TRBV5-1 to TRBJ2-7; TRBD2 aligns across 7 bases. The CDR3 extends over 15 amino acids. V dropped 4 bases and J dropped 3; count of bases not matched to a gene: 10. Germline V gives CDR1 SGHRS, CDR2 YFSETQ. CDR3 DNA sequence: TGCGCCAGCAGCCCGGAGCCAGCGGGGATCTACGAGCAGTACTTC. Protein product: CASSPEPAGIYEQYF.

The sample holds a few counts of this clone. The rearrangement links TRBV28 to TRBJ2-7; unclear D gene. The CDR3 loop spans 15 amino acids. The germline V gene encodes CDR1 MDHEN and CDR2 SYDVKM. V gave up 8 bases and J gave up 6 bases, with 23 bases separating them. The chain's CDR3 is CASGSHASAAGEQYF. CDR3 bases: TGTGCCAGCGGGTCTCATGCCTCGGCCGCCGGCGAGCAGTACTTC.

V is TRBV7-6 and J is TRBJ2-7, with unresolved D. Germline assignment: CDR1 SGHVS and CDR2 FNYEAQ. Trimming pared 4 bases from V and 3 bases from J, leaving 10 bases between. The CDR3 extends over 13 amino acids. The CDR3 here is CASSWSENYEQYF. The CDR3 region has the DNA TGTGCCAGCAGCTGGTCGGAAAACTACGAGCAGTACTTC.

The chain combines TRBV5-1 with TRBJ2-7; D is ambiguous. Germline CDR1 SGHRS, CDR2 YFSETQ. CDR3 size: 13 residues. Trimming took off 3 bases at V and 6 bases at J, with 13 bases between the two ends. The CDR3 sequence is CASSSASGSEQYF. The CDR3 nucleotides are TGCGCCAGCAGCTCGGCTTCCGGTTCCGAGCAGTACTTC.

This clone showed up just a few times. The CDR3 is CAISESGTSGNGEQFF. The DNA of the CDR3 is TGTGCCATCAGTGAGTCGGGGACTAGCGGGAATGGTGAGCAGTTCTTC. V and J are TRBV10-3 and TRBJ2-1; the match to TRBD2 covers 13 bases. Germline CDR1 reads ENHRY; CDR2 reads SYGVKD. Trimming took 0 bases from V and 9 from J; bases not matched to a gene: 5. The CDR3 contains 16 residues.

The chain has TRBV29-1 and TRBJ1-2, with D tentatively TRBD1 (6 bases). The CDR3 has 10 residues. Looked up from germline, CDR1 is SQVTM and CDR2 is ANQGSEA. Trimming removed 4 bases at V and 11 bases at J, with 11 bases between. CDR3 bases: TGCAGCGTTGTCACAGGGAAATACACCTTC. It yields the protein CSVVTGKYTF.

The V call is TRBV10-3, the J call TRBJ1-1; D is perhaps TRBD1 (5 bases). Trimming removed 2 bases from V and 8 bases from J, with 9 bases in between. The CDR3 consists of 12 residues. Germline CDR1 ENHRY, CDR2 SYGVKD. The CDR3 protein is CAISEPYREAFF. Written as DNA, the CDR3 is TGTGCCATCAGTGAGCCCTACAGGGAAGCTTTCTTT.

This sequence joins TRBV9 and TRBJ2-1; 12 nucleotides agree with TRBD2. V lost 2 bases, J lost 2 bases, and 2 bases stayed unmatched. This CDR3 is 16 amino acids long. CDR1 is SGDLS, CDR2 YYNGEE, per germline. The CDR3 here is CASSVLAGGPYNEQFF. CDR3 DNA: TGTGCCAGCAGCGTCCTAGCGGGAGGGCCCTACAATGAGCAGTTCTTC.

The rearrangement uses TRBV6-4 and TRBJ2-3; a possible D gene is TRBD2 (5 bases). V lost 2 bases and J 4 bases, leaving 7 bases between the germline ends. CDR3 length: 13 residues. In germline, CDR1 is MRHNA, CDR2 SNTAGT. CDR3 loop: CASSDGAADTQYF. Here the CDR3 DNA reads TGTGCCAGCAGTGACGGAGCGGCAGATACGCAGTATTTT.